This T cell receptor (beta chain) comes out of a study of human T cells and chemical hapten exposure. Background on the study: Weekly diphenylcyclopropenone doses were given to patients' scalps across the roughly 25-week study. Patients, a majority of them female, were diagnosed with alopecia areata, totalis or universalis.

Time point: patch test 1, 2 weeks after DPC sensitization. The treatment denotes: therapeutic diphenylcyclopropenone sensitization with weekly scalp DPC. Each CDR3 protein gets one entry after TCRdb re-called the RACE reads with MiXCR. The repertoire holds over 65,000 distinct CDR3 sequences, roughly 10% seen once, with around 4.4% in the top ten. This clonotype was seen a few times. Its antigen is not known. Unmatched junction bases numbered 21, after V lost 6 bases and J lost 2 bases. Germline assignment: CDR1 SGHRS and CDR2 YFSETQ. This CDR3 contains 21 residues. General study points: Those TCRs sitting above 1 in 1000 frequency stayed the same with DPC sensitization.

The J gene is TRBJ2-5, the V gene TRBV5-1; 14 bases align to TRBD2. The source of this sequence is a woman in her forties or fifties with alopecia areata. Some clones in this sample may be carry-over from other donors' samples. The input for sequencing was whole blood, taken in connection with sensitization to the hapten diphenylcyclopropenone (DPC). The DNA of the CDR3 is TGCGCCAGCAACTACAGGACCACCTGGACTAGCGGGAGGAGGGGTCAAGAGACCCAGTACTTC. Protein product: CASNYRTTWTSGRRGQETQYF.